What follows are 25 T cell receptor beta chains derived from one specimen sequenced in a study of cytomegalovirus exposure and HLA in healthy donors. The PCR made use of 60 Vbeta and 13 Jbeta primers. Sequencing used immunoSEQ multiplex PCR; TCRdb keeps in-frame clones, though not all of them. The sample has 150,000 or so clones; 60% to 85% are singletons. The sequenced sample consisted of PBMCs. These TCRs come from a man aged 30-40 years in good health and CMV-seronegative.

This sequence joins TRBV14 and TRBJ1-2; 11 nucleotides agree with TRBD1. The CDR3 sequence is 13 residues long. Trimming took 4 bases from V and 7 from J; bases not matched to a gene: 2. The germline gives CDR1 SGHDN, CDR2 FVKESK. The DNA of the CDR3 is TGTGCCAGCAGCCCGGACAGGGGGCTTGGCTACACCTTC. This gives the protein CASSPDRGLGYTF.

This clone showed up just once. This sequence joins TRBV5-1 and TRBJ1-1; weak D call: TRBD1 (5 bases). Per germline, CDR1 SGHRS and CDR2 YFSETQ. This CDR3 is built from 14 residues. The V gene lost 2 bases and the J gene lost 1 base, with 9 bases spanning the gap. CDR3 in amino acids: CASSFQGGNTEAFF. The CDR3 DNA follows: TGCGCCAGCAGCTTCCAGGGAGGGAACACTGAAGCTTTCTTT.

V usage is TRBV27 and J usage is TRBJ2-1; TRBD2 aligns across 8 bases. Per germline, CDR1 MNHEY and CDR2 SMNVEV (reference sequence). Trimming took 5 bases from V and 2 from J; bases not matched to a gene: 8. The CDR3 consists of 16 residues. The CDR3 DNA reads TGTGCCAGCAGTCCAAACCCGGGACTAGCCTACAATGAGCAGTTCTTC. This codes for CASSPNPGLAYNEQFF.

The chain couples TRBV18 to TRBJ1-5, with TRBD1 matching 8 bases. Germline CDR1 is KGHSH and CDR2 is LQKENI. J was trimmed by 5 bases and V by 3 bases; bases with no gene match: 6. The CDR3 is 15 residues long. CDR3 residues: CASSPGQGGYQPQHF. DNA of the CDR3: TGTGCCAGCTCACCCGGACAGGGAGGTTATCAGCCCCAGCATTTT.

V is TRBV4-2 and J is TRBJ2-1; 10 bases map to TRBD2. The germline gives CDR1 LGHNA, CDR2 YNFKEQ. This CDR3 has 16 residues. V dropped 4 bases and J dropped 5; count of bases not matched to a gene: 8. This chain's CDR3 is CASSPPLAGNNNEQFF. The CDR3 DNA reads TGTGCCAGCAGCCCTCCACTAGCGGGAAATAACAATGAGCAGTTCTTC.

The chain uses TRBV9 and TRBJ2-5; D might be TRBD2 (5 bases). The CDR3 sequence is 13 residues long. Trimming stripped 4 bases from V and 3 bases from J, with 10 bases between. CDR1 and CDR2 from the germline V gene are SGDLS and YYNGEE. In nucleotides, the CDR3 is TGTGCCAGCAGCCCTCAACTAGAAGAGACCCAGTACTTC. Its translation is CASSPQLEETQYF.

The CDR3 DNA is TGTGCCAGCAGTTTCTCTCGGGCTCGGACTCTCTCCTACGAGCAGTACTTC. Translated, it gives CASSFSRARTLSYEQYF. The rearrangement joins TRBV28 to TRBJ2-7; tentative D call: TRBD2 (5 bases). The V gene lost 3 bases and the J gene lost 0 bases, with 18 bases spanning the gap. CDR3 size: 17 residues. Per germline, CDR1 MDHEN and CDR2 SYDVKM. The variable domain in full, completed from reference TRBV28 and TRBJ2-7, reads DVKVTQSSRYLVKRTGEKVFLECVQDMDHENMFWYRQDPGLGLRLIYFSYDVKMKEKGDIPEGYSVSREKKERFSLILESASTNQTSMYLCASSFSRARTLSYEQYFGPGTRLTVT.

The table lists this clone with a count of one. CDR3 sequence: CASSPRFGVNEQYF. The CDR3 nucleotides are TGTGCCAGCAGCCCCAGATTCGGGGTCAACGAGCAGTACTTC. The chain is built from TRBV7-2 and TRBJ2-7; TRBD2 might be the D (5 bases). CDR1 is SGHTA and CDR2 is FQGNSA in the germline V gene. Trimming removed 5 bases from V and 5 bases from J, with 16 bases in between. The CDR3 spans 14 residues.

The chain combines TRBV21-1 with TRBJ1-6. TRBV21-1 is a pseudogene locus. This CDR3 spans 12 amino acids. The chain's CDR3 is CASSSRSSPLHF. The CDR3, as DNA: TGTGCCAGCTCCTCGCGAAGCTCCCCCCTCCACTTT.

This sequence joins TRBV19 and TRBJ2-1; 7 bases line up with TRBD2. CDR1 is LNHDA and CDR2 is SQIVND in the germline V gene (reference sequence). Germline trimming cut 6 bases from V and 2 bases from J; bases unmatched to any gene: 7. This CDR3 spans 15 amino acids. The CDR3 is CASRALAAPYNEQFF. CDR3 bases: TGTGCCAGTAGGGCCCTAGCGGCGCCCTACAATGAGCAGTTCTTC.

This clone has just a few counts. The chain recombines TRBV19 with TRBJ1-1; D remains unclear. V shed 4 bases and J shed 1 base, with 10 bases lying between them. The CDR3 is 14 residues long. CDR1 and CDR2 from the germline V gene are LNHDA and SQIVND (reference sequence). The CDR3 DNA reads TGTGCCAGTAGTACCCTTCAGAAGAACACTGAAGCTTTCTTT. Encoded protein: CASSTLQKNTEAFF.

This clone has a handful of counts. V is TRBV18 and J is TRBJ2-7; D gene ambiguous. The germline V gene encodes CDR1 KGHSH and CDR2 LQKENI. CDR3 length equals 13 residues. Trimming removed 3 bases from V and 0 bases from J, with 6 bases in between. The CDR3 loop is CASSPVSSYEQYF. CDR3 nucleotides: TGTGCCAGCTCACCGGTGAGCTCCTACGAGCAGTACTTC.

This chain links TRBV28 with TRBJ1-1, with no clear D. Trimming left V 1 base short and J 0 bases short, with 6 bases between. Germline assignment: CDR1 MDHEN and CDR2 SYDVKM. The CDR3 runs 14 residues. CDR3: CASSLSLVNTEAFF. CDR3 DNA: TGTGCCAGCAGTTTATCCCTAGTGAACACTGAAGCTTTCTTT.

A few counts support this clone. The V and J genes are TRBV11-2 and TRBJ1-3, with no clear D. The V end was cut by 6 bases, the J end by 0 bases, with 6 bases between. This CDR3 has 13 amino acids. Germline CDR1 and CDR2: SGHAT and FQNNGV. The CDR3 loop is CASRQSSGNTIYF. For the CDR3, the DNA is TGTGCCAGCAGACAAAGCTCTGGAAACACCATATATTTT.

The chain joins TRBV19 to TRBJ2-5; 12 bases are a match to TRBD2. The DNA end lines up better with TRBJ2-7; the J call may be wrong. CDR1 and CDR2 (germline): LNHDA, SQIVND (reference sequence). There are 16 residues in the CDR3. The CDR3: CASSPGLAGSDYEQYF. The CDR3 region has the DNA TGTGCCAGTAGCCCTGGACTAGCGGGGTCCGACTACGAGCAGTACTTC.

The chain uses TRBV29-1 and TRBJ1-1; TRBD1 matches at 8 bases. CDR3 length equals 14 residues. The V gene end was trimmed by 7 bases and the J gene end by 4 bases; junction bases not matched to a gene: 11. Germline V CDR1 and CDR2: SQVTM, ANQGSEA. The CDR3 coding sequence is TGCAGCGCCCTGACAGGGGTTTTAAGCACTGAAGCTTTCTTT. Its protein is CSALTGVLSTEAFF. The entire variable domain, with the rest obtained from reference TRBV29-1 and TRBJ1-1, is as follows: SAVISQKPSRDICQRGTSLTIQCQVDSQVTMMFWYRQQPGQSLTLIATANQGSEATYESGFVIDKFPISRPNLTFSTLTVSNMSPEDSSIYLCSALTGVLSTEAFFGQGTRLTVV.

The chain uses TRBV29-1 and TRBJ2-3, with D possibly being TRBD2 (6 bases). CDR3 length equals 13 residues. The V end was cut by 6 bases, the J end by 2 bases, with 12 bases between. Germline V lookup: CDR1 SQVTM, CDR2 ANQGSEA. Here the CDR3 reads CSVFGGATDTQYF. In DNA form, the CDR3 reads TGCAGCGTCTTCGGCGGGGCCACAGATACGCAGTATTTT.

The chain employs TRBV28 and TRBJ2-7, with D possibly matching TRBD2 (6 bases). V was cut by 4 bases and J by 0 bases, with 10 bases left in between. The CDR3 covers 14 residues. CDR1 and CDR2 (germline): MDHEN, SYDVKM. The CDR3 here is CASSSPDYSYEQYF. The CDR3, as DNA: TGTGCCAGCAGTTCTCCGGACTACTCCTACGAGCAGTACTTC.

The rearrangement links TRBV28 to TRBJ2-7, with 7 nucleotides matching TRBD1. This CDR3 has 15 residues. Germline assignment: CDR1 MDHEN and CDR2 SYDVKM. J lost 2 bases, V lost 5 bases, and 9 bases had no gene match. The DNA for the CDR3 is TGTGCCAGCAGTGTGGGGACAGCCAGGACCTACGAGCAGTACTTC. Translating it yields CASSVGTARTYEQYF.

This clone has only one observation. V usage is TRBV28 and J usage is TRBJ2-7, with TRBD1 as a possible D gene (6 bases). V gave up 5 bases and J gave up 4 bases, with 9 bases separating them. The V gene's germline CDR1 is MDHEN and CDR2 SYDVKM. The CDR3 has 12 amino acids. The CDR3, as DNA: TGTGCCAGCAGTCAAAGGGGGTACGAGCAGTACTTC. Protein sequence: CASSQRGYEQYF.

CDR3 residues: CASSGPGLAFEQFF. The CDR3 DNA reads as TGTGCCAGTAGCGGACCGGGACTAGCGTTTGAGCAGTTCTTC. The V and J genes are TRBV19 and TRBJ2-1; 10 bases are shared with TRBD2. V lost 6 bases and J lost 9; bases outside the gene matches: 8. The CDR3 consists of 14 residues. Germline CDR1 reads LNHDA; CDR2 reads SQIVND (reference sequence).

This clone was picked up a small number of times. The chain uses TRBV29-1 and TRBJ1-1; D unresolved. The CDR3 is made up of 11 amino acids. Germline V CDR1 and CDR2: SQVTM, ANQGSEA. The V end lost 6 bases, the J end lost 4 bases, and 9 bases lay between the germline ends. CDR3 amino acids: CSVARITEAFF. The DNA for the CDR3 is TGCAGCGTCGCGCGTATCACTGAAGCTTTCTTT.

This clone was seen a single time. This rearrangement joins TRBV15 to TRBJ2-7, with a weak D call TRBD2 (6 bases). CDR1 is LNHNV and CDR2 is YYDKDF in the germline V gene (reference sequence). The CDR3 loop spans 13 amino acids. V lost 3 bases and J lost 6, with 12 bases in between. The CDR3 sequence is CATSSRLVGEQYF. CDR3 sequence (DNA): TGTGCCACCAGCAGTCGACTAGTAGGCGAGCAGTACTTC.

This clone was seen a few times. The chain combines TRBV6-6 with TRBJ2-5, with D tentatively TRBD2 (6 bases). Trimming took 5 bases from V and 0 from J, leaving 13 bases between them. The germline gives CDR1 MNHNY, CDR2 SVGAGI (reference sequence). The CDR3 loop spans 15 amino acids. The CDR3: CASSAGGLNQETQYF. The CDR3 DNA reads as TGTGCCAGCAGTGCCGGGGGACTGAACCAAGAGACCCAGTACTTC.

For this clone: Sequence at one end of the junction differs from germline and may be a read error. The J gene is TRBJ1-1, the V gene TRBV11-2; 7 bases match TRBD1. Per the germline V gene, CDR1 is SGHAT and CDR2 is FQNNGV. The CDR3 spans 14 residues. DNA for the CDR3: TGTGCCAGCAGCATACAGGGGTCACTCTCTGAAACTTTCTTT. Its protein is CASSIQGSLSETFF. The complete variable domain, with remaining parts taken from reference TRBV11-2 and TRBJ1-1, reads EAGVAQSPRYKIIEKRQSVAFWCNPISGHATLYWYQQILGQGPKLLIQFQNNGVVDDSQLPKDRFSAERLKGVDSTLKIQPAKLEDSAVYLCASSIQGSLSETFFGQGTRLTVV.